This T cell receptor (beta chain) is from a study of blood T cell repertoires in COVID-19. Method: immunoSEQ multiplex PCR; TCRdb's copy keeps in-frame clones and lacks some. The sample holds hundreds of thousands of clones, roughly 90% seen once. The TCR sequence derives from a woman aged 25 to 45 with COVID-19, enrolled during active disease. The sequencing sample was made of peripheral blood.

CDR3 residues: CASSRGTAYEQYF. The CDR3 DNA follows: TGTGCCAGCAGTCGTGGGACAGCCTACGAGCAGTACTTC. The chain has TRBV6-5 and TRBJ2-7, with 7 bases identical to TRBD1. CDR1 MNHEY and CDR2 SVGAGI come from the germline V gene. The CDR3 spans 13 residues. Trimming cost V 5 bases and J 2 bases; bases outside gene matches: 3.